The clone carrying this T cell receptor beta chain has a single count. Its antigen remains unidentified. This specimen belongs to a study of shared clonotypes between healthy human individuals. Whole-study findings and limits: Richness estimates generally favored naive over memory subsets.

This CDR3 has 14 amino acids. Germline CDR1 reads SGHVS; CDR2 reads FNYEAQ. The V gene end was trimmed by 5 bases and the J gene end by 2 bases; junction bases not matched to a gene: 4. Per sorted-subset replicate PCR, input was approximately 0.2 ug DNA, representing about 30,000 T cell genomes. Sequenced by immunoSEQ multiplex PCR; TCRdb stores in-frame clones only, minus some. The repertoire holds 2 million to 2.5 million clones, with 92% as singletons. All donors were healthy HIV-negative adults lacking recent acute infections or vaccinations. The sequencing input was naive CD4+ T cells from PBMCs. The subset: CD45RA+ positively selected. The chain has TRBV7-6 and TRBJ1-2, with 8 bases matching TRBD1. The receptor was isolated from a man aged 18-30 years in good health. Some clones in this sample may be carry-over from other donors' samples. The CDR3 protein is CASSQRTGNYGYTF. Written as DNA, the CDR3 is TGTGCCAGCAGCCAGCGGACAGGGAACTATGGCTACACCTTC.